A selection of T cell receptor beta chains follows, all from one sample in a study of cytomegalovirus exposure and HLA in healthy donors. Clones were read by immunoSEQ multiplex PCR, and TCRdb kept only the in-frame ones, dropping some. Among fewer than 200,000 clones listed, about 68% were seen once. Sequenced input: PBMCs. These receptors all stem from a female donor in good health and CMV-seronegative. Both conserved end residues are part of each CDR3. A D gene is named only where the DNA matches it firmly. Clone size is shown for a subset of rows, as once, few, many or a class of expanded clone.

clone_size d_call j_call v_call cdr3_aa cdr3_nt
. . TRBJ1-6 TRBV9 CASSVDAGHNNSPLHF TGTGCCAGCAGCGTAGACGCAGGCCACAATAATTCACCCCTCCACTTT
. . TRBJ2-1 TRBV15 CATSRDLGGGSLNEQFF TGTGCCACCAGCAGAGATTTGGGGGGAGGCTCCCTTAATGAGCAGTTCTTC
. TRBD1 TRBJ2-1 TRBV6-4 CASSDNRGGDNEQFF TGTGCCAGCAGTGATAACAGGGGTGGTGACAATGAGCAGTTCTTC
few TRBD1 TRBJ2-5 TRBV7-6 CASSLVTGRRVETQYF TGTGCCAGCAGCTTAGTGACAGGGAGACGAGTAGAGACCCAGTACTTC
. . TRBJ2-7 TRBV5-1 CASSGGGGGEQYF TGCGCCAGCAGCGGAGGAGGGGGCGGCGAGCAGTACTTC
few TRBD1 TRBJ1-1 TRBV6-5 CASSPTQGVTEAFF TGTGCCAGCAGCCCCACCCAGGGGGTCACTGAAGCTTTCTTT
. TRBD1 TRBJ2-3 TRBV7-3 CASSNYGQGDTQYF TGTGCCAGCAGCAACTACGGACAGGGTGATACGCAGTATTTT
. . TRBJ1-5 TRBV12-5 CASGTPSRPQHF TGTGCTAGTGGCACCCCTTCGAGGCCCCAGCATTTT
. . TRBJ1-2 TRBV7-9 CASSLANPGAHYGYTF TGTGCCAGCAGCTTAGCCAACCCAGGGGCTCACTATGGCTACACCTTC
. . TRBJ1-5 TRBV6-5 CASSYRGGNQPQHF TGTGCCAGCAGTTACCGAGGGGGAAATCAGCCCCAGCATTTT
. . TRBJ1-5 TRBV5-1 CASSLTGMENQPQHF TGCGCCAGCAGCTTGACAGGGATGGAGAATCAGCCCCAGCATTTT
. TRBD1 TRBJ1-2 TRBV7-2 CASSLRQGIYDGYTF TGTGCCAGCAGCTTAAGACAGGGAATATACGATGGCTACACCTTC
. . TRBJ2-5 TRBV18 CASSPGQEETQYF TGTGCCAGCTCCCCCGGACAAGAAGAGACCCAGTACTTC
. TRBD2 TRBJ2-7 TRBV13 CASSRTRSSYEQYF TGTGCCAGCAGCCGGACTAGGAGCTCCTACGAGCAGTACTTC
. . TRBJ2-5 TRBV7-6 CASSSHQETQYF TGTGCCAGCAGCTCCCATCAAGAGACCCAGTACTTC
. . TRBJ2-1 TRBV6-5 CASSYGPLNEQFF TGTGCCAGCAGTTACGGCCCCCTCAATGAGCAGTTCTTC
. . TRBJ2-2 TRBV7-6 CASSITGITGELFF TGTGCCAGCAGCATCACAGGGATCACCGGGGAGCTGTTTTTT
. TRBD1 TRBJ2-7 TRBV5-6 CASSRQGAEQYF TGTGCCAGCAGCCGACAGGGGGCCGAGCAGTACTTC
. . TRBJ1-1 TRBV9 CASSVTGNANTEAFF TGTGCCAGCAGCGTGACTGGTAATGCGAACACTGAAGCTTTCTTT
. . TRBJ2-3 TRBV2 CARNLRFTDTQYF TGTGCCAGGAACCTTAGATTCACAGATACGCAGTATTTT
. TRBD1 TRBJ1-1 TRBV5-1 CASRSFPGTGFPEAFF TGCGCCAGCAGATCGTTCCCCGGGACAGGGTTCCCTGAAGCTTTCTTT
. TRBD1 TRBJ2-7 TRBV7-9 CASSVRVRNPGTGVYEQYF TGTGCCAGCAGCGTAAGAGTCCGTAATCCAGGGACAGGGGTTTACGAGCAGTACTTC
. TRBD2 TRBJ2-5 TRBV30 CASRWAGAETQYF TGTGCCTCCCGTTGGGCGGGAGCAGAGACCCAGTACTTC
few . TRBJ1-2 TRBV4-2 CASSLPVGGNNYGYTF TGTGCCAGCAGCCTCCCTGTGGGAGGAAACAACTATGGCTACACCTTC
. . TRBJ2-2 TRBV6-4 CASRLDYTSTGELFF TGTGCCAGCAGACTAGACTATACCTCGACCGGGGAGCTGTTTTTT
. TRBD1 TRBJ2-5 TRBV19 CASSAQGAETQYF TGTGCCAGTAGTGCACAGGGGGCAGAGACCCAGTACTTC
. TRBD1 TRBJ2-7 TRBV5-6 CASSSYGTGINEQYF TGTGCCAGCAGCTCATACGGGACAGGGATCAACGAGCAGTACTTC
once . TRBJ1-5 TRBV4-3 CASSTGKNQPQHF TGCGCCAGCAGCACCGGGAAGAATCAGCCCCAGCATTTT
. . TRBJ1-3 TRBV19 CTSSMNRDGNTIYF TGTACCAGTAGTATGAACAGGGATGGAAACACCATATATTTT
. TRBD1 TRBJ1-1 TRBV19 CASSRDRISTEAFF TGTGCCAGTAGCCGGGACAGGATTTCGACTGAAGCTTTCTTT
. . TRBJ1-5 TRBV30 CAWNRDRNQPQHF TGTGCCTGGAACAGGGATAGGAATCAGCCCCAGCATTTT
once . TRBJ1-2 TRBV4-3 CASSQAIGVRDIYTF TGCGCCAGCAGCCAAGCGATCGGGGTCCGGGACATCTACACCTTC
. TRBD1 TRBJ1-5 TRBV19 CASSPSTGGNQPQHF TGTGCCAGTAGCCCCTCGACAGGGGGCAATCAGCCCCAGCATTTT
. . TRBJ1-4 TRBV14 CASSQRPGHITNEKLFF TGTGCCAGCAGCCAAAGGCCGGGACATATTACTAATGAAAAACTGTTTTTT
once TRBD2 TRBJ2-5 TRBV28 CASQLSGRETQYF TGTGCCAGCCAACTTAGCGGGAGGGAGACCCAGTACTTC
. . TRBJ2-7 TRBV7-9 CASSPAPLREQYF TGTGCCAGCAGCCCTGCCCCACTTCGCGAGCAGTACTTC
. . TRBJ1-2 TRBV18 CASSPRGVRDGYTF TGTGCCAGCTCACCACGGGGAGTACGAGATGGCTACACCTTC
. . TRBJ2-7 TRBV5-1 CASSFRGDEQYF TGCGCCAGCAGCTTTCGGGGAGACGAGCAGTACTTC
. TRBD2 TRBJ2-7 TRBV4-1 CASSRSVGDYYEQYF TGCGCCAGCAGCCGTAGTGTGGGGGACTATTACGAGCAGTACTTC
. TRBD1 TRBJ1-4 TRBV9 CASSQDRVNEKLFF TGTGCCAGCAGCCAGGACAGGGTAAATGAAAAACTGTTTTTT
. . TRBJ1-1 TRBV29-1 CSAGERPGSTEAFF TGCAGCGCCGGTGAAAGACCCGGGAGCACTGAAGCTTTCTTT
. . TRBJ1-1 TRBV7-2 CASSSRGASSNTEAFF TGTGCCAGCAGCTCCCGGGGAGCTTCCTCTAACACTGAAGCTTTCTTT
. TRBD1 TRBJ2-5 TRBV5-1 CASSLTGGDETQYF TGCGCCAGCAGCTTGACAGGGGGCGATGAGACCCAGTACTTC
. . TRBJ2-1 TRBV19 CASSRQGTYNEQFF TGTGCCAGTAGTCGGCAGGGGACCTACAATGAGCAGTTCTTC
. . TRBJ1-2 TRBV21-1 CASSTDYYGYTF TGTGCCAGCAGCACAGACTACTATGGCTACACCTTC
. . TRBJ2-3 TRBV20-1 CRASASDTQYF TGCAGAGCAAGCGCCTCAGATACGCAGTATTTT
. . TRBJ1-1 TRBV27 CASSFRGNTEAFF TGTGCCAGCAGTTTCAGGGGGAACACTGAAGCTTTCTTT
. TRBD1 TRBJ1-4 TRBV12-5 CASGPGQGVGTNEKLFF TGTGCTAGTGGCCCCGGACAGGGAGTCGGAACTAATGAAAAACTGTTTTTT
. TRBD1 TRBJ2-7 TRBV5-1 CASSLAGQPLGEQYF TGCGCCAGCAGCTTGGCGGGACAGCCTCTGGGGGAGCAGTACTTC
. . TRBJ1-1 TRBV28 CASNIEGGTEAFF TGTGCCAGCAATATCGAAGGGGGAACTGAAGCTTTCTTT
. . TRBJ1-2 TRBV30 CAWTGAYGYTF TGTGCCTGGACAGGGGCTTATGGCTACACCTTC
. TRBD1 TRBJ1-4 TRBV4-3 CASSQDLGQGNEKLFF TGCGCCAGCAGCCAAGATCTAGGACAGGGAAATGAAAAACTGTTTTTT
. TRBD1 TRBJ1-6 TRBV5-4 CASSLTGDNSPLHF TGTGCCAGCAGCTTGACAGGGGATAATTCACCCCTCCACTTT
once . TRBJ1-4 TRBV28 CASSSAGYGKLFF TGTGCCAGCAGTTCGGCAGGGTACGGAAAACTGTTTTTT